This paragraph covers one TCR beta chain sequence. Its antigen is undetermined. The sample comes from a study of response to subunit inactivated influenza vaccine. Study observations and caveats: The authors suggested that few new T cells are recruited per seasonal influenza vaccination.

CDR1 is SGHTA and CDR2 is FQGNSA in the germline V gene. The CDR3 runs to 14 residues. The V gene end was trimmed by 3 bases and the J gene end by 9 bases; junction bases not matched to a gene: 5. MiXCR, run by TCRdb on the RT-PCR reads, gives a single entry per CDR3 protein. In the table there are 650,000 to 850,000 distinct CDR3 sequences, roughly 13% of which are singletons. The clonotype comes from a middle-aged man who received an inactivated influenza vaccine. Sequencing was performed on PBMCs from blood, taken 14 to 15 days before vaccination. This chain joins TRBV7-2 and TRBJ1-6; 7 bases fit TRBD1. The CDR3 DNA is TGTGCCAGCAGCTTTGACAGGGAGGTTTCACCCCTCCACTTT. As protein: CASSFDREVSPLHF. Supplemented by reference TRBV7-2 and TRBJ1-6, the full variable domain reads GAGVSQSPSNKVTEKGKDVELRCDPISGHTALYWYRQSLGQGLEFLIYFQGNSAPDKSGLPSDRFSAERTGGSVSTLTIQRTQQEDSAVYLCASSFDREVSPLHFGNGTRLTVT.